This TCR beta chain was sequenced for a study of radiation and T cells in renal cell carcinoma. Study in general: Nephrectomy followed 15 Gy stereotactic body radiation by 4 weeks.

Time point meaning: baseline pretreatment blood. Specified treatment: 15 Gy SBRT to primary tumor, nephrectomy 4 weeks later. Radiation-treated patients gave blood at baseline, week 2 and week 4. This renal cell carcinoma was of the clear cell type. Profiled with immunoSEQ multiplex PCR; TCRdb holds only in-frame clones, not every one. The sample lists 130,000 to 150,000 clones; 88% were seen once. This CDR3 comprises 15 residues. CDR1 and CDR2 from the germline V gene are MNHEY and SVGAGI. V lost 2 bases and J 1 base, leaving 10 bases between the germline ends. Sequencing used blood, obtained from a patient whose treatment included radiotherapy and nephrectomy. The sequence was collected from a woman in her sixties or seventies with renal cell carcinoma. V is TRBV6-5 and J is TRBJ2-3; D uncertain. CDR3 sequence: CASSYDGGRTDTQYF. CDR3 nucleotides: TGTGCCAGCAGTTACGATGGCGGCCGCACAGATACGCAGTATTTT.